This TCR beta chain was sequenced for a study of lymphopenia after photon versus proton radiotherapy. The study's findings and limits: Proton therapy kept repertoires fairly stable, unlike photons, which gained effector/memory cells. Better survival with proton therapy was suggested as possible, not demonstrated. After the lymphocyte nadir, photon-treated repertoires showed oligoclonal expansion, especially of CD8+ Temra cells.

About this clone itself: The antigen is undetermined.

This CDR3 is 16 amino acids long. The V gene's germline CDR1 is LGHNA and CDR2 YSLEER. Between the trimmed V and J ends, which lost 2 bases and 0 bases, there was a span of 10 bases. Sequenced by immunoSEQ multiplex PCR; TCRdb stores in-frame clones only, minus some. Here the sample spans about 62,000 clones, around 90% being singletons. The J gene is TRBJ2-2, the V gene TRBV4-3, with D maybe TRBD2 (6 bases). The sequence was collected from a man of 80 years or more with esophageal cancer. Here the sequenced sample was peripheral blood, taken from a patient treated with proton-based radiotherapy. The chain's CDR3 is CASSQLSGTNTGELFF. CDR3 nucleotide sequence: TGCGCCAGCAGCCAACTTAGCGGAACGAACACCGGGGAGCTGTTTTTT.